This T cell receptor (beta chain) emerged from a study of blood T cell repertoires in COVID-19. The wider study: Some COVID-19 samples were acute and others convalescent; all came from the United States, Italy and Spain. T cells, B-cell-depleted T cells, or PBMCs supplied cDNA or gDNA.

Sequencing was performed with immunoSEQ multiplex PCR; in TCRdb, only in-frame clones are kept and a portion is missing. The table lists about 150,000 clones, approximately 86% of them singletons. In Seattle, patients joined the study during active infection and were tracked longitudinally. Germline CDR1 reads LNHDA; CDR2 reads SQIVND (reference sequence). The CDR3 extends over 15 amino acids. V lost 6 bases and J lost 7, with 22 bases in between. Sequencing was carried out using peripheral blood. The chain uses TRBV19 and TRBJ2-7; TRBD1 might be the D (6 bases). The sequence was collected from a man in his 60s with COVID-19, enrolled during active disease. Here the CDR3 reads CASSHPGHVPGEQYF. Written as DNA, the CDR3 is TGTGCCAGTAGCCACCCGGGACACGTCCCTGGAGAGCAGTACTTC.